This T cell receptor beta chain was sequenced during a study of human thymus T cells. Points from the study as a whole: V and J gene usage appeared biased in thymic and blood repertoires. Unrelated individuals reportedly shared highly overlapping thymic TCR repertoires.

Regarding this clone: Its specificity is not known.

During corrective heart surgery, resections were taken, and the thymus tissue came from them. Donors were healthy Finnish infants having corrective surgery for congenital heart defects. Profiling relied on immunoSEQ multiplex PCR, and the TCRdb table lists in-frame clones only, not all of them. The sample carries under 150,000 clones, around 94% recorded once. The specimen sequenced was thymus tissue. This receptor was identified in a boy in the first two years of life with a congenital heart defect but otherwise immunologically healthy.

CDR3: CASSSPGLASPTITDTQYF. The CDR3 DNA reads TGTGCCAGCAGCAGTCCGGGACTAGCGAGTCCTACCATAACAGATACGCAGTATTTT. The chain employs TRBV11-2 and TRBJ2-3; TRBD2 matches 10 bases. Germline assignment: CDR1 SGHAT and CDR2 FQNNGV. This CDR3 is 19 amino acids long. Trimming took 5 bases from V and 3 from J; bases not matched to a gene: 17. The full variable domain, its missing parts supplied by reference TRBV11-2 and TRBJ2-3, is EAGVAQSPRYKIIEKRQSVAFWCNPISGHATLYWYQQILGQGPKLLIQFQNNGVVDDSQLPKDRFSAERLKGVDSTLKIQPAKLEDSAVYLCASSSPGLASPTITDTQYFGPGTRLTVL.